This T cell receptor beta chain was found in a study of blood T cell repertoires in COVID-19. For the study at large: Material from acute and convalescent COVID-19 was sourced from the United States, Italy and Spain. Sources were T cells, B-cell-depleted T cells, or PBMCs; the material itself was cDNA or gDNA.

In its sample, this clone was seen once. Study processing details: Estimation of nucleated cell counts relied on the amplification of reference gene primers. TCRdb's table, derived via immunoSEQ multiplex PCR, lists solely in-frame clones and lacks some. V and J calls and clone size are given by that table; D and trimming were obtained from the DNA. The table includes about 100,000 clones, about 90% detected once. The CDR3 loop spans 13 amino acids. V gave up 2 bases and J gave up 5 bases, with 9 bases separating them. The chain carries TRBV12-3 or TRBV12-4 and TRBJ1-1, with a weak D call TRBD1 (5 bases). The sample comprised peripheral blood. This clonotype was sampled from a man younger than 40 in a cohort sampled during active COVID-19. The CDR3 nucleotides are TGTGCCAGCAGTTTACAGGGCCGAACTGAAGCTTTCTTT. This encodes CASSLQGRTEAFF.